The clone carrying this TCR beta chain was picked up a small number of times. The antigen is not known. Once sorted, every population was more than 98% pure. The data belong to a study of beta chain features in type 1 diabetes. Study at large: On cell yields, gender and age, patients and healthy donors were similar. Findings and caveats of the study: When VDJ junctions were examined, type 1 diabetes patients showed fewer insertions and more deletions. Significant though moderate, a shortening of TCRB CDR3s appeared in all four CD4+ subsets of Type 1 diabetes patients.

Isolated RNA was reverse transcribed in full, so expressed TCRB transcripts were sequenced. For naive, central memory and regulatory T cell samples, reads averaged roughly 3.6 million. Measured with immunoSEQ multiplex PCR; TCRdb has only the in-frame clones, and not every one. The data contain 250,000 to 350,000 clones, around 16% of them singletons. Trimming took off 7 bases at V and 0 bases at J, with 12 bases between the two ends. Germline CDR1 reads SGHTA; CDR2 reads FQGNSA. The CDR3 consists of 14 residues. Source material: naive CD4+ T cells from blood. This rearrangement joins TRBV7-2 to TRBJ1-2; D is perhaps TRBD1 (5 bases). The sequence was collected from a man younger than 30 with type 1 diabetes. CDR3: CASTLQGTNYGYTF. The CDR3 DNA reads TGTGCCAGCACCCTCCAGGGTACTAACTATGGCTACACCTTC.